What follows describes a single TCR beta chain. The trim removed 5 bases at V and 3 bases at J, leaving 7 bases unmatched. Germline V gene data show CDR1 as MNHEY and CDR2 as SVGEGT. This CDR3 region has 15 residues. This table comes from immunoSEQ multiplex PCR, and its TCRdb copy is limited to in-frame clones, with some not included. The repertoire has approximately 130,000 clones, about 92% of them found once; the top ten carry 1.1%. The source of the sample is a study of T cell responses to AZD1222 COVID-19 vaccine. The specimen comprised peripheral blood, sampled on day 0 of AZD1222 vaccination. V gene TRBV6-2 or TRBV6-3 combines with J gene TRBJ1-3; 7 positions agree with TRBD1. The TCR comes from an adult in good health. This CDR3 reads CASSPVDRDGNTIYF. CDR3 DNA sequence: TGTGCCAGCAGTCCCGTCGACAGGGATGGAAACACCATATATTTT.